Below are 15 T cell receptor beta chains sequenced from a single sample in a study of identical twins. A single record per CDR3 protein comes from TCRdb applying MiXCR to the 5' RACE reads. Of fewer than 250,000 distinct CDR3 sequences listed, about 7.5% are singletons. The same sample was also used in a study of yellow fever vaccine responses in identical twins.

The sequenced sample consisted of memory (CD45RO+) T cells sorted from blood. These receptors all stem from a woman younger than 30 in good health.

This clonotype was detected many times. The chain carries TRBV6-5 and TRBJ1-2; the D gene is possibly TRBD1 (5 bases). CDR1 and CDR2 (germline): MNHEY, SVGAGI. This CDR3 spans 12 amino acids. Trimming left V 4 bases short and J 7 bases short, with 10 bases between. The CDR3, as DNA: TGTGCCAGCAGTTCCGGGACGGGTGGCTACACCTTC. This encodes CASSSGTGGYTF.

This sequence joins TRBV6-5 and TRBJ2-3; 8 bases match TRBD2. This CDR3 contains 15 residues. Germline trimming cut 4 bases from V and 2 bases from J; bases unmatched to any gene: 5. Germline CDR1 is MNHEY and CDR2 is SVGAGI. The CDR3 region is CASSSPGGTTDTQYF. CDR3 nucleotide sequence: TGTGCCAGCAGTTCCCCGGGGGGGACCACAGATACGCAGTATTTT.

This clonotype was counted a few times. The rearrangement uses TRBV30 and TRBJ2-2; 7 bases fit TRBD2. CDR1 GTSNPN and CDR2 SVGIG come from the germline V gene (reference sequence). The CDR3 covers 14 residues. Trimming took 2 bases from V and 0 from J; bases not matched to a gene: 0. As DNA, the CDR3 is TGTGCCTGGAGTCGGGGGGCGAACACCGGGGAGCTGTTTTTT. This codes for CAWSRGANTGELFF.

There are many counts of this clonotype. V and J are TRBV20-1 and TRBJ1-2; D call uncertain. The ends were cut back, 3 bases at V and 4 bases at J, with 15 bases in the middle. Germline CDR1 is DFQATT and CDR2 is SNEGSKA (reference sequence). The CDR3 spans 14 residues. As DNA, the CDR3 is TGCAGTGCTAGTTTGGAATTTAAGGGCTATGGCTACACCTTC. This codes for CSASLEFKGYGYTF.

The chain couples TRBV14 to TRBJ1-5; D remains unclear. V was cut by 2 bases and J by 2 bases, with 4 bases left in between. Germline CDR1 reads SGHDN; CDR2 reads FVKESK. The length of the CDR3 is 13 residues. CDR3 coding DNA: TGTGCCAGCAGCCAACGAGGCAATCAGCCCCAGCATTTT. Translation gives CASSQRGNQPQHF.

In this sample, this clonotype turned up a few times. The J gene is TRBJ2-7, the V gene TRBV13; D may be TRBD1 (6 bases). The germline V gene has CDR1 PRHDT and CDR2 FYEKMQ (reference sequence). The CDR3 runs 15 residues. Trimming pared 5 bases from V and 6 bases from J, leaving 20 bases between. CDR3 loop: CASSPRVQGRFEQYF. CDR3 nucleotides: TGTGCCAGCAGCCCTAGGGTACAGGGACGCTTCGAGCAGTACTTC.

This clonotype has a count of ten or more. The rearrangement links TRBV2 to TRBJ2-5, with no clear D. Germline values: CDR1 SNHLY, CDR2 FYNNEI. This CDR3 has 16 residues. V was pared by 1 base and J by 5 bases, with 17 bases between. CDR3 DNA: TGTGCCAGCAGTGAAGTGGCTCCCACAAGGACGGAGACCCAGTACTTC. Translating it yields CASSEVAPTRTETQYF.

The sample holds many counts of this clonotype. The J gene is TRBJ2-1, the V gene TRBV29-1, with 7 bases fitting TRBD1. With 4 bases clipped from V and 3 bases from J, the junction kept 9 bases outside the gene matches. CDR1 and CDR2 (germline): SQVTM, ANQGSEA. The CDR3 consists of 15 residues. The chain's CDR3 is CSVVLGQVFYNEQFF. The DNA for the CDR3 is TGCAGCGTTGTGCTAGGACAGGTTTTCTACAATGAGCAGTTCTTC.

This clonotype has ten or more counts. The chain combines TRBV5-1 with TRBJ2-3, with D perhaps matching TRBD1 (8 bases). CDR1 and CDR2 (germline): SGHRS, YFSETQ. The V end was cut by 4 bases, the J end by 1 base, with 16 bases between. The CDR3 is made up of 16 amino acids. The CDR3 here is CASSREDRAGTDTQYF. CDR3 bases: TGCGCCAGCAGCCGGGAGGACAGGGCTGGCACAGATACGCAGTATTTT.

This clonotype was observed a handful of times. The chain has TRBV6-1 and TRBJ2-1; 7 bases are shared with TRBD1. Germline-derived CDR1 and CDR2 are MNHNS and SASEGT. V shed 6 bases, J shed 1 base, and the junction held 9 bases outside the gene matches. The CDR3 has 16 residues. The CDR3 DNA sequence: TGTGCCAGCAGGGCACGGACAGGTCATTCCTACAATGAGCAGTTCTTC. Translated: CASRARTGHSYNEQFF.

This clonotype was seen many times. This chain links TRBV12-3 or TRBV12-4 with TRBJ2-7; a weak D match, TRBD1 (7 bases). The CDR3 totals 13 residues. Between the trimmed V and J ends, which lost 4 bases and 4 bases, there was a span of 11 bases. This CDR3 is CASSWRGLYEQYF. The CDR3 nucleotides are TGTGCCAGCAGTTGGAGGGGGCTATACGAGCAGTACTTC.

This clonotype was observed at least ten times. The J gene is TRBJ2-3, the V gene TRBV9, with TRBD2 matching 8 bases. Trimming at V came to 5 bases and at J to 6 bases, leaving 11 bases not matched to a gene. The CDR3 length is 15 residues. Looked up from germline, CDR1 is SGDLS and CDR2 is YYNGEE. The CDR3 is CASSPTSGAHDTQYF. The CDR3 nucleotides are TGTGCCAGCAGTCCAACTAGCGGTGCACACGATACGCAGTATTTT.

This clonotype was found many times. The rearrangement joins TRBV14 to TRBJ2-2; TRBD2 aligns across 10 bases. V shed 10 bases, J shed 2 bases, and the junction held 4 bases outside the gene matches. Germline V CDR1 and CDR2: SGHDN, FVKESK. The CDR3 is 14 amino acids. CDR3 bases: TGTGCCACTAGCGGGGGTTACAACACCGGGGAGCTGTTTTTT. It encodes CATSGGYNTGELFF.

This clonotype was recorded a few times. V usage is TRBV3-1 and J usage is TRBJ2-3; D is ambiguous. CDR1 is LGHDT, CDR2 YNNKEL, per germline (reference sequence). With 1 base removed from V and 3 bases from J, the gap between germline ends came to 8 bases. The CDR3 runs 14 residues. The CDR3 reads CASSQAAVTDTQYF. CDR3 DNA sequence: TGTGCCAGCAGCCAAGCGGCGGTAACAGATACGCAGTATTTT.

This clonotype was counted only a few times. The CDR3 loop reads CASSLMGYNEQFF. The DNA of the CDR3 is TGTGCCAGCAGCTTAATGGGATACAATGAGCAGTTCTTC. The chain recombines TRBV11-2 with TRBJ2-1; D remains unclear. The V gene's germline CDR1 is SGHAT and CDR2 FQNNGV. Between the trimmed V and J ends, which lost 2 bases and 4 bases, there was a span of 6 bases. CDR3 length: 13 residues.